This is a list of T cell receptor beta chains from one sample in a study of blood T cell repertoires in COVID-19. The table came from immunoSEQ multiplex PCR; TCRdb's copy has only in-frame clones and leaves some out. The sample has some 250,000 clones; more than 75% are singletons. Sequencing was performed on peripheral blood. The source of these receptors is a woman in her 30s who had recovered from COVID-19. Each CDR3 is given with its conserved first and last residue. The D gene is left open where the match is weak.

CDR3 protein: CATSDPRHTQGAENEKLFF; J gene: TRBJ1-4; D gene: TRBD1; V gene: TRBV24-1
CDR3 protein: CASSLHVAPGTVVGYTF; J gene: TRBJ1-2; D gene: TRBD1; V gene: TRBV3-1/TRBV3-2
CDR3 protein: CSAGGGDTIYF; J gene: TRBJ1-3; D gene: -; V gene: TRBV29-1
CDR3 protein: CASSQVGQKSPLHF; J gene: TRBJ1-6; D gene: -; V gene: TRBV3-1/TRBV3-2
CDR3 protein: CASSTGQVYNEQFF; J gene: TRBJ2-1; D gene: TRBD1; V gene: TRBV27
CDR3 protein: CASSWLATETQYF; J gene: TRBJ2-3; D gene: -; V gene: TRBV19
CDR3 protein: CASSTGLAGGKNEQFF; J gene: TRBJ2-1; D gene: TRBD2; V gene: TRBV7-3
CDR3 protein: CASSLGAGETQYF; J gene: TRBJ2-5; D gene: -; V gene: TRBV5-1
CDR3 protein: CASSQLTGGNIETQYF; J gene: TRBJ2-5; D gene: TRBD1; V gene: TRBV14
CDR3 protein: CASSQISGGLRGELFF; J gene: TRBJ2-2; D gene: -; V gene: TRBV5-5
CDR3 protein: CAISEYSDTQYF; J gene: TRBJ2-3; D gene: -; V gene: TRBV10-3
CDR3 protein: CASSATGGGETQYF; J gene: TRBJ2-5; D gene: -; V gene: TRBV5-1
CDR3 protein: CASKNRDRAQPQHF; J gene: TRBJ1-5; D gene: TRBD1; V gene: TRBV19
CDR3 protein: CAWSVLAGETQYF; J gene: TRBJ2-5; D gene: TRBD2; V gene: TRBV30
CDR3 protein: CASSRGTYEQYF; J gene: TRBJ2-7; D gene: -; V gene: TRBV7-9